The present T cell receptor (beta chain) was sequenced within a study of blood T cell repertoires in COVID-19. Assay: immunoSEQ multiplex PCR; the TCRdb copy retains only in-frame clones and omits some. This sample has more than 300,000 clones, with around 86% found just once. A few counts support this clone. Sample: PBMCs or T cells enriched from blood (not recorded which). The sequence came from a woman between 45 and 65 years old who had recovered from COVID-19.

This CDR3 reads CASSTSRTGDVPKAFF. CDR3 bases: TGTGCCAGCAGCACCTCCCGGACAGGGGACGTACCAAAAGCTTTCTTT. The V gene is TRBV11-3, the J gene TRBJ1-1, with 9 nucleotides matching TRBD1. V lost 5 bases and J lost 9; bases outside the gene matches: 16. The length of the CDR3 is 16 residues. Germline CDR1 SGHNT, CDR2 YENEEA.